Below, one T cell receptor (beta chain) is given with its context. This sample was taken from a study of blood T cell repertoires in COVID-19. About the research overall: Sites across the United States, Italy and Spain contributed samples from acute and convalescent COVID-19.

Original methodology: The authors estimated nucleated cell counts from reference gene primer amplification. Only in-frame clones appear in the TCRdb table, and some are missing; sequencing was by immunoSEQ multiplex PCR. V and J calls and clone size are given by that table; D and trimming were obtained from the DNA. In the table there are some 300,000 clones, over 85% of which are singletons. V was pared by 3 bases and J by 6 bases, with 13 bases between. Germline values: CDR1 SGHKS, CDR2 YYEKEE (reference sequence). The CDR3 is 14 residues long. This sequence originates from a woman aged 25-40 years who had recovered from COVID-19. Sequenced: PBMCs or T cells enriched from blood (not recorded which). The chain has TRBV5-5 and TRBJ2-1; D is possibly TRBD2 (5 bases). CDR3 bases: TGTGCCAGCAGCTCGACGATTCGGGGCAATGAGCAGTTCTTC. Residues: CASSSTIRGNEQFF. Using reference TRBV5-5 and TRBJ2-1 for the parts outside the CDR3, the full variable domain is DAGVTQSPTHLIKTRGQQVTLRCSPISGHKSVSWYQQVLGQGPQFIFQYYEKEERGRGNFPDRFSARQFPNYSSELNVNALLLGDSALYLCASSSTIRGNEQFFGPGTRLTVL.